This TCR beta chain appears in the sequencing data of a study of beta chain features in type 1 diabetes. As for the study in general: Researchers looked at some 110 million sorted cells across all samples. Whole-study results and caveats: For Type 1 diabetes patients, all four CD4+ subsets carried TCRB CDR3s that were moderately but significantly shorter. cDNA-based reads could over-represent cells with high TCR expression.

CDR3 length: 15 amino acids. Germline CDR1 reads GTSNPN; CDR2 reads SVGIG (reference sequence). The V and J ends lost 2 bases and 3 bases respectively, with 14 bases between them. As to this clone: Its antigen remains unidentified.

It was via CD45RO/CCR7/CD25/CD127/CD95/CD27 that CD4+ naive, central memory, regulatory and stem cell-like memory cells were sorted. Sorted populations were all over 98% pure. Reverse transcription of all isolated RNA meant that expressed TCRB transcripts were sequenced. Sequenced by immunoSEQ multiplex PCR; TCRdb stores in-frame clones only, minus some. The sample records some 150,000 clones, 9% to 10% being singletons. This clonotype was obtained from a woman aged 25-40 years with type 1 diabetes. The chain joins TRBV30 to TRBJ2-4, with a possible D match to TRBD2 (5 bases). The sample taken for sequencing was central memory CD4+ T cells from blood. The CDR3 DNA reads TGTGCCTGGAGTAAGGAGGTGAGGGACAAAAACATTCAGTACTTC. It is translated as CAWSKEVRDKNIQYF.